The 21 T cell receptor beta chains given below trace back to one sample, sequenced in a study of technical replicates of blood from several donors. Sequenced by immunoSEQ multiplex PCR; TCRdb stores in-frame clones only, minus some. The table has tens of thousands of clones, roughly nine tenths seen once. The sample comprised T cells isolated from PBMCs. The source is a human donor in good health.

The chain is built from TRBV10-3 and TRBJ2-1; TRBD1 matches 8 bases. J gave up 3 bases and V 6 bases, and 13 bases lay outside the gene matches. Germline assignment: CDR1 ENHRY and CDR2 SYGVKD. The CDR3 is 17 residues long. CDR3 bases: TGTGCCATCAGGGACCGAGGACAGGGAGAAGACTACAATGAGCAGTTCTTC. Protein: CAIRDRGQGEDYNEQFF.

This clone has only a few counts. The rearrangement uses TRBV30 and TRBJ1-1; D not resolved. Germline CDR1 is GTSNPN and CDR2 is SVGIG (reference sequence). The V and J ends lost 3 bases and 1 base respectively, with 9 bases between them. The CDR3 spans 13 residues. CDR3 sequence (DNA): TGTGCCTGGAGGCCGGGTCCGAACACTGAAGCTTTCTTT. Amino acid sequence: CAWRPGPNTEAFF.

J is TRBJ2-1 and V is TRBV7-9; TRBD2 agrees at 11 bases. Germline lookup yields CDR1 SEHNR and CDR2 FQNEAQ (reference sequence). The V segment lost 6 bases and the J segment 9 bases; nucleotides outside the gene matches: 7. CDR3 length: 14 residues. The CDR3 here is CASSILAGGAEQFF. In nucleotides, the CDR3 is TGTGCCAGCAGTATATTAGCGGGAGGGGCTGAGCAGTTCTTC.

V is TRBV5-1 and J is TRBJ1-4, with a possible D match to TRBD1 (5 bases). V was shortened by 3 bases and J by 0 bases, with 9 bases between the two germline ends. CDR1 is SGHRS and CDR2 is YFSETQ in the germline V gene. The CDR3 spans 15 residues. CDR3 DNA: TGCGCCAGCAGCTCCGCGACAGCAACTAATGAAAAACTGTTTTTT. Protein sequence: CASSSATATNEKLFF.

The rearrangement joins TRBV19 to TRBJ1-1; D remains ambiguous. The length of the CDR3 is 15 residues. Germline values: CDR1 LNHDA, CDR2 SQIVND (reference sequence). The ends were cut back, 3 bases at V and 7 bases at J, with 18 bases in the middle. The CDR3 coding sequence is TGTGCCAGTAGTATCAGCGGTGGAGGCCCTAATGAAGCTTTCTTT. This codes for CASSISGGGPNEAFF.

The chain combines TRBV5-1 with TRBJ1-2; D unresolved. In germline, CDR1 is SGHRS, CDR2 YFSETQ. V was cut by 1 base and J by 3 bases, with 4 bases left in between. The CDR3 runs 12 residues. Here the CDR3 reads CASSLTDYGYTF. For the CDR3, the DNA is TGCGCCAGCAGCTTGACGGACTATGGCTACACCTTC.

This chain links TRBV28 with TRBJ1-5; 9 bases map to TRBD1. Germline loops: CDR1 MDHEN, CDR2 SYDVKM. The CDR3 runs to 14 residues. After removal of 5 bases from V and 7 bases from J, the junction contained 6 bases not matched to a gene. CDR3 sequence reads: CASSLQGARQPQHF. The CDR3 DNA follows: TGTGCCAGCAGTCTACAGGGGGCTCGGCAGCCCCAGCATTTT.

This sequence joins TRBV7-2 and TRBJ1-1; D gene unclear. Looked up from germline, CDR1 is SGHTA and CDR2 is FQGNSA. The V and J ends lost 1 base and 0 bases respectively, with 9 bases between them. This CDR3 spans 15 amino acids. CDR3 protein: CASSLGPRVNTEAFF. The CDR3 DNA sequence: TGTGCCAGCAGCTTAGGTCCCCGGGTGAACACTGAAGCTTTCTTT. The full variable domain, rest sourced from reference TRBV7-2 and TRBJ1-1, is GAGVSQSPSNKVTEKGKDVELRCDPISGHTALYWYRQSLGQGLEFLIYFQGNSAPDKSGLPSDRFSAERTGGSVSTLTIQRTQQEDSAVYLCASSLGPRVNTEAFFGQGTRLTVV.

The rearrangement uses TRBV5-1 and TRBJ1-2; 10 bases align to TRBD1. The germline gives CDR1 SGHRS, CDR2 YFSETQ. The CDR3 totals 14 residues. The ends lost 3 bases at V and 2 bases at J; junction bases unmatched: 1. CDR3 DNA sequence: TGCGCCAGCAGCTGGGACAGGGGAAACTATGGCTACACCTTC. As protein: CASSWDRGNYGYTF.

This clone was seen a single time. V gene TRBV13 combines with J gene TRBJ2-2; D not resolved. This CDR3 has 12 amino acids. Trimming shortened V by 6 bases and J by 6 bases, and 8 bases separated the two germline ends. Germline-derived CDR1 and CDR2 are PRHDT and FYEKMQ (reference sequence). CDR3 residues: CASSFLPGELFF. The CDR3 region has the DNA TGTGCCAGCAGTTTCCTTCCCGGGGAGCTGTTTTTT.

The rearrangement joins TRBV10-3 to TRBJ1-2; D is ambiguous. Germline lookup yields CDR1 ENHRY and CDR2 SYGVKD. This CDR3 is 13 amino acids long. V lost 0 bases, J lost 7 bases, and 9 bases lay in between. The CDR3 bases are TGTGCCATCAGTGAGTCGGCGGGTTCTGGCTACACCTTC. This encodes CAISESAGSGYTF.

The V call is TRBV19, the J call TRBJ1-3, with D unresolved. This CDR3 has 12 residues. The ends were cut back, 8 bases at V and 0 bases at J, with 5 bases in the middle. Germline V gene sequence: CDR1 LNHDA, CDR2 SQIVND (reference sequence). DNA of the CDR3: TGTGCCAGTTCGTTCTCTGGAAACACCATATATTTT. Encoded protein: CASSFSGNTIYF.

The genes are TRBV19 and TRBJ1-2; 10 bases match TRBD1. Germline V gene sequence: CDR1 LNHDA, CDR2 SQIVND (reference sequence). The V segment lost 4 bases and the J segment 6 bases; nucleotides outside the gene matches: 8. CDR3 length: 15 residues. This CDR3 reads CASSRGQGQGNGYTF. The CDR3 region has the DNA TGTGCCAGTAGTAGAGGCCAGGGACAGGGGAATGGCTACACCTTC.

A few counts support this clone. This chain uses TRBV7-8 with TRBJ1-1; a weak D match, TRBD1 (5 bases). The CDR3 spans 16 residues. Trimming shortened V by 2 bases and J by 0 bases, and 13 bases separated the two germline ends. CDR1 is SGHVS and CDR2 is FQNEAQ in the germline V gene. This CDR3 is CASSLYLGGLNTEAFF. The CDR3 DNA follows: TGTGCCAGCAGCTTATACTTGGGGGGATTGAACACTGAAGCTTTCTTT.

A single count supports this clone. The rearrangement uses TRBV10-3 and TRBJ2-2; tentative D call: TRBD1 (5 bases). The V and J ends lost 9 bases and 4 bases respectively, with 9 bases between them. The germline CDR1 and CDR2 sequences are ENHRY and SYGVKD. The CDR3 totals 12 residues. The DNA of the CDR3 is TGTGCCATAGGGGCTGCCACCGGGGAGCTGTTTTTT. Amino acids: CAIGAATGELFF.

J is TRBJ2-1 and V is TRBV4-3, with 11 bases that match TRBD1. The V gene end was trimmed by 4 bases and the J gene end by 7 bases; junction bases not matched to a gene: 6. Germline loops: CDR1 LGHNA, CDR2 YSLEER. The CDR3 runs to 15 residues. The CDR3 sequence is CASSPARDRGNEQFF. CDR3 DNA: TGCGCCAGCAGCCCCGCCCGGGACAGGGGGAATGAGCAGTTCTTC.

This clone came up once. In DNA form, the CDR3 reads TGTGCCAGCAGCCTATCTACCGGGGAGCTGTTTTTT. Its translation is CASSLSTGELFF. The rearrangement joins TRBV7-6 to TRBJ2-2; D not certain. V was trimmed by 5 bases and J by 5 bases, leaving 6 bases between them. The CDR3 length is 12 residues. The germline V gene encodes CDR1 SGHVS and CDR2 FNYEAQ.

The V call is TRBV12-5, the J call TRBJ2-1; the match to TRBD1 covers 7 bases. After removal of 7 bases from V and 7 bases from J, the junction contained 10 bases not matched to a gene. CDR3 length: 14 residues. CDR1 and CDR2 (germline): LGHNT, FRNRAP. This CDR3 reads CASVSTGLGNEQFF. CDR3 in DNA: TGTGCTAGTGTTTCGACAGGGCTAGGAAATGAGCAGTTCTTC.

The rearrangement links TRBV10-1 to TRBJ1-1; D possibly corresponds to TRBD1 (6 bases). V was pared by 4 bases and J by 8 bases, with 17 bases between. Per germline, CDR1 WNHNN and CDR2 SYGVQD (reference sequence). The CDR3 length is 14 residues. In DNA, the CDR3 is TGCGCCAGCAGTGCCGGCAGACAGGTGGAGGAAGCTTTCTTT. The encoded protein is CASSAGRQVEEAFF.

This chain links TRBV7-3 with TRBJ2-1, with 9 bases identical to TRBD2. V trimming: 4 bases; J trimming: 4 bases; junction bases outside the gene matches: 11. The CDR3 loop spans 17 amino acids. Germline loops: CDR1 SGHTA, CDR2 FQGTGA. CDR3 coding DNA: TGTGCCAGCAGCTCAACCCCCTTAGCGGGGGTTTACAATGAGCAGTTCTTC. Translation: CASSSTPLAGVYNEQFF.

This chain joins TRBV5-6 and TRBJ2-3; TRBD1 agrees at 11 bases. Germline CDR1 is SGHDT and CDR2 is YYEEEE. The CDR3 runs 15 residues. V shed 4 bases, J shed 5 bases, and the junction held 6 bases outside the gene matches. The CDR3 region is CASSPGQGARDTQYF. CDR3 coding DNA: TGTGCCAGCAGCCCCGGACAGGGGGCCAGAGATACGCAGTATTTT.